These T cell receptor beta chains were read from a single sample in a study of patients and donors after allogeneic stem cell transplantation. TCRdb redid the calling of the RT-PCR reads with MiXCR, one entry per CDR3 protein. Among 200,000 to 250,000 distinct CDR3 sequences, 13% to 15% were seen once, and the ten largest hold 11%. Specimen: blood, either unsorted or a sorted T cell fraction (not recorded which). The receptors were sampled from a human donor who was either an allogeneic HSCT recipient or a stem cell or donor lymphocyte infusion donor (not recorded which). It is not recorded whose cells these are; they may come from a transplant donor. Each CDR3 is given without its conserved first and last residue.

V gene: TRBV28; CDR3 protein: ASVQGTEQY
V gene: TRBV6-5; CDR3 protein: ASSFRPFQKTQY
V gene: TRBV10-3; CDR3 protein: AINDRGVATEAF
V gene: TRBV7-3; CDR3 protein: ASSPMGSTDTQY
V gene: TRBV20-1; CDR3 protein: SARQGAREQY
V gene: TRBV5-5; CDR3 protein: ASSLDWGSYSEAF
V gene: TRBV5-1; CDR3 protein: ASSPATGGLQETQY
V gene: TRBV2; CDR3 protein: ASSDFPGQAFSPQH
V gene: TRBV5-1; CDR3 protein: ASIRGTSGSETQY
V gene: TRBV5-6; CDR3 protein: ASSSPFDARRDSYEQY
V gene: TRBV20-1; CDR3 protein: SAGTGAGQY
V gene: TRBV7-9; CDR3 protein: ASSPVRGNTEAF
V gene: TRBV12-3/TRBV12-4; CDR3 protein: ASGETSRMSPLH
V gene: TRBV27; CDR3 protein: ASKGQGTQNSPLH
V gene: TRBV9; CDR3 protein: ASSVSPGGPNTEAF
V gene: TRBV7-2; CDR3 protein: ASSRSRVKDSPLH
V gene: TRBV5-1; CDR3 protein: ASSPGLMNTGELF
V gene: TRBV4-1; CDR3 protein: ASSQVVRVWDGYT
V gene: TRBV25-1; CDR3 protein: ASSDRGLSETQY
V gene: TRBV20-1; CDR3 protein: SARVLAGGETQY
V gene: TRBV20-1; CDR3 protein: SARGFLGESGEKLF
V gene: TRBV7-2; CDR3 protein: ASSLAGGGQGGGEQF
V gene: TRBV29-1; CDR3 protein: SVGGDSGKLF
V gene: TRBV5-1; CDR3 protein: ASSLRQGQNTEAF
V gene: TRBV20-1; CDR3 protein: SARAWDRGVYTEAF
V gene: TRBV20-1; CDR3 protein: SAVVSGDSPLH
V gene: TRBV4-3; CDR3 protein: ASSRGAPTDTQY
V gene: TRBV29-1; CDR3 protein: SVKGAGETQY
V gene: TRBV5-1; CDR3 protein: ASSLPGGNTIY
V gene: TRBV6-2/TRBV6-3; CDR3 protein: ASSRDRGQSSEKLF
V gene: TRBV2; CDR3 protein: ASSQPGQGQSQS
V gene: TRBV15; CDR3 protein: ATSRDTAGTEAF
V gene: TRBV12-3/TRBV12-4; CDR3 protein: ASSIRQGFEQY
V gene: TRBV25-1; CDR3 protein: ASSDPGTDYEQY
V gene: TRBV19; CDR3 protein: ASSIPGGADTQY
V gene: TRBV9; CDR3 protein: ASSVVRGGYT
V gene: TRBV12-3/TRBV12-4; CDR3 protein: ASSPTGEVGGYT
V gene: TRBV25-1; CDR3 protein: ASKSGRTNTGELF
V gene: TRBV25-1; CDR3 protein: ASSGDSTYEQY
V gene: TRBV5-1; CDR3 protein: ASSLTGSSYNEQF
V gene: TRBV2; CDR3 protein: ATTSGTNTGELF
V gene: TRBV7-9; CDR3 protein: ASSLSGGGSSYEQY
V gene: TRBV28; CDR3 protein: ASSFPENTEAF
V gene: TRBV3-1; CDR3 protein: ASSQAWEGRNEQF
V gene: TRBV24-1; CDR3 protein: ATSGLGDTGELF
V gene: TRBV4-2; CDR3 protein: ASSPGRGRVGEQY
V gene: TRBV12-3/TRBV12-4; CDR3 protein: ASSLNSPLH
V gene: TRBV18; CDR3 protein: ASSPAQGAYEQY
V gene: TRBV20-1; CDR3 protein: SVGTVLKGNEQF
V gene: TRBV5-5; CDR3 protein: ASSIRGFGEQY
V gene: TRBV12-3/TRBV12-4; CDR3 protein: ASSLGVRNYGYT
V gene: TRBV3-1; CDR3 protein: ASSGLGVAGREYEQY
V gene: TRBV12-3/TRBV12-4; CDR3 protein: ASSLYASGSTDTQY
V gene: TRBV7-2; CDR3 protein: ASSFPGMADTQY
V gene: TRBV5-1; CDR3 protein: ASSRTGTGKYEQY
V gene: TRBV30; CDR3 protein: AWRRATYEQY
V gene: TRBV20-1; CDR3 protein: SSRPGTGNNYGYT
V gene: TRBV20-1; CDR3 protein: SARASGGLGYNEQF
V gene: TRBV14; CDR3 protein: ASSRTLGQGARGYT
V gene: TRBV6-5; CDR3 protein: ASSYTGDRVYNEQF